The clone carrying this T cell receptor beta chain was counted between two and nine times. This sample is part of a study of blood T cells in healthy people across ages. Together with a sample-barcoded 5' primer, a J-beta primer mix was included in a second PCR lasting roughly 6 to 12 cycles. A template-switch adaptor that had 12 random nucleotides put a tag on each cDNA molecule. Via MiXCR, TCRdb re-called the 5' RACE reads, giving one row per CDR3 protein. The data show about 1.4 million distinct CDR3 sequences, with around 59% seen just once and 6.7% held by the top ten. Germline V lookup: CDR1 LGHNA, CDR2 YNFKEQ. The CDR3 runs 13 residues. Trimming pared 1 base from V and 6 bases from J, leaving 7 bases between.

The V gene is TRBV4-2, the J gene TRBJ2-1; no reliable D call. The sample taken for sequencing was blood. This clonotype originated in a man younger than 30 in good health. CDR3 loop: CASSQVSVNEQFF. In DNA, the CDR3 is TGTGCCAGCAGCCAAGTATCGGTCAATGAGCAGTTCTTC.